This is a list of T cell receptor beta chains from one sample in a study of blood T cell repertoires in COVID-19. Here immunoSEQ multiplex PCR was the method, and the copy in TCRdb shows in-frame clones only, minus some. The sample carries about 18,000 clones, roughly 87% recorded once. Specimen: peripheral blood. These receptors all stem from a human donor in a cohort sampled during active COVID-19. CDR3s leave out the opening cysteine and the closing phenylalanine or tryptophan. The D gene is left open where the match is weak.

j_call d_call v_call cdr3_aa
TRBJ1-1 . TRBV5-1 ASSLDWNTEAF
TRBJ1-2 TRBD1 TRBV5-5 ASSLNQVRDRKPHYGYT
TRBJ2-5 TRBD2 TRBV7-6 ASSPDLAVEETQY
TRBJ2-7 TRBD2 TRBV9 ASSVGGSGEYYEQY
TRBJ1-5 . TRBV5-4 ASSLGGGRDQPQH
TRBJ2-3 TRBD2 TRBV7-8 ASSKLSGGTTDTQY
TRBJ2-3 . TRBV24-1 ARGEAVTDTQY
TRBJ1-1 . TRBV19 ASRRESYSNTEAF
TRBJ1-5 . TRBV2 ASTAEGVYSNQPQH
TRBJ2-2 TRBD2 TRBV4-3 ASSVRVSGGDYTGELF
TRBJ2-2 TRBD1 TRBV5-3 ARSSSAGGRDTGELF
TRBJ2-7 . TRBV19 ASSTTTKDEQY
TRBJ1-1 TRBD1 TRBV3-1/TRBV3-2 ASSPTGVGTEAF
TRBJ1-1 . TRBV7-9 ASSLGGSEAF
TRBJ1-1 TRBD1 TRBV10-3 AISAGTANTEAF
TRBJ2-7 . TRBV13 ASSSRDNSYEQY
TRBJ1-1 TRBD1 TRBV6-6 ASWTGQGAGGPEAF
TRBJ1-4 . TRBV20-1 SALEEKLF
TRBJ1-6 . TRBV24-1 ATSDRFGQKSYNSPLH
TRBJ2-5 . TRBV4-1 ASSGDSVRGQY
TRBJ2-1 TRBD2 TRBV6-5 ASISGGAGGNEQF
TRBJ1-1 . TRBV7-9 ASSLGQVLN
TRBJ1-2 TRBD1 TRBV5-6 ASSRDRTSYGYT
TRBJ1-2 TRBD1 TRBV7-9 ASSLGSTGLGYGYT
TRBJ1-5 . TRBV2 ASRPGTFDQPQH
TRBJ1-1 . TRBV12-3/TRBV12-4 ASSPQVGGEIF
TRBJ2-7 TRBD2 TRBV30 AWRRGGRYEQY
TRBJ2-6 . TRBV7-6 ASSFAGSGANVLT
TRBJ2-3 TRBD2 TRBV18 ASSSLEGPLAGRSADTQY
TRBJ2-1 TRBD2 TRBV10-3 AISESIIAGSYNEQF
TRBJ2-2 . TRBV7-9 ASSPRDFNTGELF
TRBJ1-4 . TRBV3-1/TRBV3-2 ASSQGTLNEKLF
TRBJ1-5 . TRBV6-2/TRBV6-3 ASSLQGTQPQH
TRBJ2-1 TRBD2 TRBV9 ASSVRGGEGNEQF
TRBJ1-2 . TRBV7-6 ASSLGSDSNYGYT
TRBJ2-5 . TRBV18 ASRARNQETQY
TRBJ1-4 . TRBV7-9 ASSPMGPNEKLF
TRBJ2-7 TRBD2 TRBV7-9 ASSLERGPYEQY
TRBJ1-3 TRBD1 TRBV30 AWSVTNTGGAGNTIY
TRBJ1-2 . TRBV13 ASSRGSPRSYGYT
TRBJ2-3 . TRBV27 ASSLGSTDTQY
TRBJ2-7 . TRBV18 ASSPGAPEQY
TRBJ2-2 TRBD2 TRBV4-2 ASSLVAGVNTGELF
TRBJ1-1 . TRBV5-1 ASSGLNTEAF